Included here is one T cell receptor beta chain sequence, with context. Only in-frame clones appear in the TCRdb table, and some are missing; sequencing was by immunoSEQ multiplex PCR. The table shows approximately 250,000 clones, with 88% occurring only once. This entry belongs to a study of blood T cell repertoires in COVID-19. Across the study: Specimens from acute and convalescent COVID-19 originated in the United States, Italy and Spain.

V lost 2 bases and J lost 1, with 9 bases in between. CDR1 SGHNT and CDR2 YYREEE come from the germline V gene (reference sequence). This CDR3 spans 14 amino acids. The chain carries TRBV5-4 and TRBJ2-5; tentative D call: TRBD2 (6 bases). The sequencing input was PBMCs or T cells enriched from blood (not recorded which). The sequence was obtained from a middle-aged woman with acute COVID-19. The CDR3 nucleotides read TGTGCCAGCAGCTTTGGCGGGACCCAAGAGACCCAGTACTTC. This translates into CASSFGGTQETQYF.